This is a list of T cell receptor beta chains from one sample in a study of blood T cell repertoires in COVID-19. The method was immunoSEQ multiplex PCR; TCRdb's version includes in-frame clones alone and lacks a portion of them. The sample yields 50,000 to 65,000 clones, about 91% seen once. Material for sequencing was peripheral blood. These receptors originate from a woman between 55 and 75 years old with active or convalescent COVID-19. The conserved cysteine and the conserved F or W are not part of the CDR3 here. Each record gives: clone size, V gene, J gene, CDR3 protein. Clone size is shown for a subset of rows, as once, few, many or a class of expanded clone.

>NA|TRBV4-2|TRBJ2-1
ASSQPSGSYNEQF
>NA|TRBV5-6|TRBJ1-2
ASSVTGVEGYT
>NA|TRBV4-3|TRBJ2-1
ASSQSSYNEQF
>NA|TRBV24-1|TRBJ2-3
ATSVLDTQY
>NA|TRBV7-3|TRBJ1-1
ASSFGATSTEAF
>NA|TRBV30|TRBJ2-4
AWRDRVIGATKNIQY
>NA|TRBV30|TRBJ2-3
AWSRGGDADTQY
>NA|TRBV4-1|TRBJ2-1
ASSQPGFPKF
>NA|TRBV5-4|TRBJ2-7
ASSLTGYEQY
>once|TRBV4-3|TRBJ2-4
ASSQDGGSGTKNIQY
>NA|TRBV6-5|TRBJ1-1
ASRAQQGRTEAF
>NA|TRBV28|TRBJ1-1
ASSPNRDNSI
>NA|TRBV27|TRBJ1-3
ASSPDRAGGNTIY
>few|TRBV7-9|TRBJ1-1
ASRRFEVEAF
>NA|TRBV27|TRBJ2-3
ASSLRRRGGDDTQY
>NA|TRBV5-6|TRBJ1-5
ASSLDRGRTGLQPQH
>NA|TRBV27|TRBJ2-1
ASSFPPLAGKDNEQF
>NA|TRBV19|TRBJ1-5
ASSTWTGHNQPQH
>NA|TRBV6-1|TRBJ1-1
ASSESGVVGTEAF
>NA|TRBV7-2|TRBJ1-4
ASSFQGAGGEKLF
>once|TRBV18|TRBJ2-3
ASSPRETDTQY
>NA|TRBV12-3/TRBV12-4|TRBJ1-2
ASSFWEDGYT
>NA|TRBV7-3|TRBJ1-2
ASTSGGQSGYT